This T cell receptor beta chain was documented in a study of T-cell memory formation after mild COVID-19. Across the study: The TCR clusters were mostly specific to one donor. General observations from the study: For contracting clones, CD4+ ones sat mainly in CM and EM, CD8+ in EMRA. Later expanders leaned toward CD4+, whereas clones contracting from day 15 to 85 were balanced CD4/CD8.

Points on this clonotype: Its antigen remains unidentified.

TCRdb re-called the 5' RACE reads through MiXCR, storing one row per CDR3 protein. The table records some 190,000 distinct CDR3 sequences, around 19% of them present only once. Germline CDR1 MNHEY, CDR2 SVGEGT. V gave up 2 bases and J gave up 8 bases; unmatched junction bases: 2. This CDR3 comprises 13 residues. The sequence was collected from an adult woman who had mild COVID-19 (a few samples of this study predate the infection). Cell type and time point are not known. The specimen sequenced was PBMCs or a T cell subset sorted from them (not recorded which). The chain has TRBV6-2 or TRBV6-3 and TRBJ1-4; 7 bases agree with TRBD1. The CDR3 DNA sequence: TGTGCCAGCAGTTACAGACAGGGCGAAAAACTGTTTTTT. Translated, it gives CASSYRQGEKLFF.